Reported below is one T cell receptor (beta chain). The sample comes from a study of tumor-infiltrating lymphocytes in primary liver carcinoma. The researchers produced TCR beta cDNA from approximately 550 ng total RNA with a constant-region primer. Libraries of TCR beta came from three nested multiplex PCR rounds with slightly modified ARM-PCR. For roughly 10 cycles apiece, the opening two PCR rounds ran with TRBV1-TRBV30 forward primers and a C-beta reverse primer. Each CDR3 protein gets one entry after TCRdb re-called the multiplex PCR reads with MiXCR. The table records 310,000 or so distinct CDR3 sequences, roughly three fifths of them present only once. They got blood RNA out of unsorted whole blood and also pulled out germline DNA. CDR3 length: 13 amino acids. From germline, CDR1 is LGHNA and CDR2 YNFKEQ. V was shortened by 6 bases and J by 4 bases, with 13 bases between the two germline ends.

The chain joins TRBV4-2 to TRBJ2-7; a possible D gene is TRBD2 (6 bases). This sequence originates from a woman in her twenties or thirties with primary liver carcinoma and hepatitis B virus infection. Sequencing was performed on peripheral blood. CDR3 nucleotide sequence: TGTGCCAGCAGTAACCGGGAGAAGTACGAGCAGTACTTC. Translated, it gives CASSNREKYEQYF.